The subject of this entry is one TCR beta chain. Its antigen remains unidentified. The sample belongs to a study of early T cells in non-severe SARS-CoV-2 infection. Overall study findings and caveats: Reliance on VDJdb matching favored anti-spike CD8 responses; private and CD4 specificities were missed.

The CDR3 contains 13 residues. V gave up 1 base and J gave up 4 bases, with 5 bases separating them. CDR1 and CDR2 from the germline V gene are SNHLY and FYNNEI. Individual cDNA molecules carried attached unique molecular identifiers. TCRdb re-called the 5' RACE reads through MiXCR, storing one row per CDR3 protein. The profile shows tens of thousands of distinct CDR3 sequences, about an eighth of them singletons. Sequenced material: whole blood. The genes are TRBV2 and TRBJ2-4, with D unclear. The TCR was taken from an adult who was a healthcare worker with PCR-confirmed SARS-CoV-2 infection or an uninfected control (not recorded which). CDR3 in DNA: TGTGCCAGCAGTGAAGAGGGAAAAAACATTCAGTACTTC. It specifies CASSEEGKNIQYF. Filled out from reference TRBV2 and TRBJ2-4, the complete variable domain reads EPEVTQTPSHQVTQMGQEVILRCVPISNHLYFYWYRQILGQKVEFLVSFYNNEISEKSEIFDDQFSVERPDGSNFTLKIRSTKLEDSAMYFCASSEEGKNIQYFGAGTRLSVL.